The rows below give T cell receptor beta chains drawn from one sample of a study of metastatic and nonmetastatic thyroid tumors. Using MiXCR, TCRdb reanalyzed the PCR reads. Among approximately 70,000 clones listed, more than 15% were seen once. Material: blood. These TCRs come from a female donor with papillary thyroid cancer or a benign thyroid nodule (not recorded which). Some clones in this sample may be carry-over from other donors' samples. Both conserved end residues are part of each CDR3. Fields, in order: V gene, J gene, D gene, clone size, CDR3 DNA, CDR3 protein. D genes are given only for firm matches. The size entry is marked missing in some rows and otherwise reads once, few, many or a size class.

v_gene: TRBV6-5
j_gene: TRBJ1-5
d_gene: TRBD1
abundance: many
CDR3nt: TGTGCCAGCAGCCCCCAGGGACAGGGGGCTTGGAGCAATCAGCCCCAGCATTTT
CDR3aa: CASSPQGQGAWSNQPQHF

v_gene: TRBV5-1
j_gene: TRBJ2-2
d_gene: TRBD1
abundance: many
CDR3nt: TGCGCCAGCATCAATTGGACCCCGTCAGGGGGCTCAGACGGGGAGCTGTTTTTT
CDR3aa: CASINWTPSGGSDGELFF

v_gene: TRBV7-8
j_gene: TRBJ2-7
d_gene: .
abundance: .
CDR3nt: TGTGCCAGCAGCTACTACGGGACAACATCCTACGAGCAGTACTTC
CDR3aa: CASSYYGTTSYEQYF

v_gene: TRBV20-1
j_gene: TRBJ2-1
d_gene: .
abundance: many
CDR3nt: TGCAGTGCAGATCAGGGGAATGAGCAGTTCTTC
CDR3aa: CSADQGNEQFF

v_gene: TRBV18
j_gene: TRBJ2-1
d_gene: TRBD1
abundance: many
CDR3nt: TGTGCCAGCTCAGATGACAGGGGTGGATACAATGAGCAGTTCTTC
CDR3aa: CASSDDRGGYNEQFF

v_gene: TRBV12-3/TRBV12-4
j_gene: TRBJ2-7
d_gene: .
abundance: many
CDR3nt: TGTGCCAGCGGGCAACGTTTTTACGAGCAGTACTTC
CDR3aa: CASGQRFYEQYF

v_gene: TRBV6-1
j_gene: TRBJ1-1
d_gene: TRBD1
abundance: many
CDR3nt: TGTGCCAGCAGTTTGGACAGGGGCTTCAACACTGAAGCTTTCTTT
CDR3aa: CASSLDRGFNTEAFF

v_gene: TRBV3-1
j_gene: TRBJ2-3
d_gene: .
abundance: many
CDR3nt: TGTGCCAGCAGCACTAGTGCGGATACGCAGTATTTT
CDR3aa: CASSTSADTQYF

v_gene: TRBV6-1
j_gene: TRBJ2-1
d_gene: .
abundance: few
CDR3nt: TGTGCCAGCAGACTTCCGAGGACAAGATACAATGAGCAGTTCTTC
CDR3aa: CASRLPRTRYNEQFF

v_gene: TRBV19
j_gene: TRBJ1-1
d_gene: .
abundance: many
CDR3nt: TGTGCCAGTAGTATTTTTGGGGGTATGAACACTGAAGCTTTCTTT
CDR3aa: CASSIFGGMNTEAFF

v_gene: TRBV7-8
j_gene: TRBJ1-4
d_gene: TRBD1
abundance: many
CDR3nt: TGTGCCAGCAGCGACCATGGGCAGGGGGATGAAAAACTGTTTTTT
CDR3aa: CASSDHGQGDEKLFF

v_gene: TRBV16
j_gene: TRBJ2-1
d_gene: TRBD2
abundance: few
CDR3nt: TGTGCCAGCAGCCAATCGGCTAGCGGAAACCAAAATGAGCAGTTCTTC
CDR3aa: CASSQSASGNQNEQFF

v_gene: TRBV12-3/TRBV12-4
j_gene: TRBJ2-2
d_gene: .
abundance: many
CDR3nt: TGTGCCAGCAGTTTACTCACAGCGAACACCGGGGAGCTGTTTTTT
CDR3aa: CASSLLTANTGELFF

v_gene: TRBV3-1
j_gene: TRBJ1-5
d_gene: .
abundance: many
CDR3nt: TGTGCCAGCAGCCAAGAAGGGGTGGGGGGCGGTAGCAATCAGCCCCAGCATTTT
CDR3aa: CASSQEGVGGGSNQPQHF

v_gene: TRBV19
j_gene: TRBJ1-6
d_gene: .
abundance: many
CDR3nt: TGTGCCAGTAACAGGGAGGAAAACTCCTATAATTCACCCCTCCACTTT
CDR3aa: CASNREENSYNSPLHF

v_gene: TRBV9
j_gene: TRBJ2-7
d_gene: .
abundance: .
CDR3nt: TGTGCCAGCAGCGTAGAAGACGGACGTTATTACGAGCAGTACTTC
CDR3aa: CASSVEDGRYYEQYF

v_gene: TRBV27
j_gene: TRBJ1-6
d_gene: TRBD1
abundance: many
CDR3nt: TGTGCCAGCAGTTTCTGGACAGGGGATAATTCACCCCTCCACTTT
CDR3aa: CASSFWTGDNSPLHF

v_gene: TRBV10-2
j_gene: TRBJ1-2
d_gene: .
abundance: few
CDR3nt: TGCGCCAGCAGTGAGGCCGGGCTCTGGGGAGGAATCTATGGCTACACCTTC
CDR3aa: CASSEAGLWGGIYGYTF

v_gene: TRBV5-1
j_gene: TRBJ1-3
d_gene: TRBD1
abundance: many
CDR3nt: TGCGCCAGCAGCATAACAGGGGATGGAAACACCATATATTTT
CDR3aa: CASSITGDGNTIYF

v_gene: TRBV13
j_gene: TRBJ2-3
d_gene: TRBD2
abundance: .
CDR3nt: TGTGCCAGCAGCCAAAGACCCGGGACTAGCGGGAGGGCGGGAGATACGCAGTATTTT
CDR3aa: CASSQRPGTSGRAGDTQYF

v_gene: TRBV28
j_gene: TRBJ2-1
d_gene: .
abundance: many
CDR3nt: TGTGCCAGCAGGCCCAGGGCGGGCCGAAGGGAAGGAGGGAAGTTCTTC
CDR3aa: CASRPRAGRREGGKFF

v_gene: TRBV20-1
j_gene: TRBJ2-7
d_gene: TRBD2
abundance: .
CDR3nt: TGCAGTGCTCCTCTAGCGGGAGACTCCTACGAGCAGTACTTC
CDR3aa: CSAPLAGDSYEQYF

v_gene: TRBV7-2
j_gene: TRBJ2-1
d_gene: .
abundance: many
CDR3nt: TGTGCCAGCAGCTTAGGCAGGAGAGCCAATGAGCAGTTCTTC
CDR3aa: CASSLGRRANEQFF

v_gene: TRBV14
j_gene: TRBJ1-1
d_gene: .
abundance: many
CDR3nt: TGTGCCAGCAGCCAAGGTATGGGCTACACTGAAGCTTTCTTT
CDR3aa: CASSQGMGYTEAFF

v_gene: TRBV10-3
j_gene: TRBJ1-5
d_gene: TRBD1
abundance: many
CDR3nt: TGTGCCATCAGTCGGACAGGGGTGGGTAGCAATCAGCCCCAGCATTTT
CDR3aa: CAISRTGVGSNQPQHF

v_gene: TRBV20-1
j_gene: TRBJ2-1
d_gene: TRBD2
abundance: many
CDR3nt: TGCAGTGCTAGAGATCCCCCGGGGACTAGGTCCTACAATGAGCAGTTCTTC
CDR3aa: CSARDPPGTRSYNEQFF

v_gene: TRBV20-1
j_gene: TRBJ2-3
d_gene: TRBD1
abundance: .
CDR3nt: TGCAGTGCTAGGATCTGGACAGGCGGCACAGATACGCAGTATTTT
CDR3aa: CSARIWTGGTDTQYF

v_gene: TRBV5-1
j_gene: TRBJ2-7
d_gene: TRBD1
abundance: many
CDR3nt: TGCGCCAGCAGCAACCGGGACAGGGGATCCTACGAGCAGTACTTC
CDR3aa: CASSNRDRGSYEQYF

v_gene: TRBV30
j_gene: TRBJ1-1
d_gene: TRBD1
abundance: many
CDR3nt: TGTGCCTGGAGTGCGGCTCAGGGGGCCAGGTACACTGAAGCTTTCTTT
CDR3aa: CAWSAAQGARYTEAFF

v_gene: TRBV5-6
j_gene: TRBJ1-1
d_gene: TRBD1
abundance: many
CDR3nt: TGTGCCAGCAGTCTAAGACAGGGGGCGGAGGCTGAAGCTTTCTTT
CDR3aa: CASSLRQGAEAEAFF

v_gene: TRBV12-3/TRBV12-4
j_gene: TRBJ2-3
d_gene: .
abundance: few
CDR3nt: TGTGCCAGCAGTCCACTCTACGGTGACACGCAGTATTTT
CDR3aa: CASSPLYGDTQYF

v_gene: TRBV19
j_gene: TRBJ2-5
d_gene: TRBD1
abundance: many
CDR3nt: TGTGCCAGTACCGAACAGGGGGGAGAGACCCAGTACTTC
CDR3aa: CASTEQGGETQYF

v_gene: TRBV19
j_gene: TRBJ1-4
d_gene: .
abundance: many
CDR3nt: TGTGCCAGTAGCCCCTCCCAGGCGGCTAATGAAAAACTGTTTTTT
CDR3aa: CASSPSQAANEKLFF